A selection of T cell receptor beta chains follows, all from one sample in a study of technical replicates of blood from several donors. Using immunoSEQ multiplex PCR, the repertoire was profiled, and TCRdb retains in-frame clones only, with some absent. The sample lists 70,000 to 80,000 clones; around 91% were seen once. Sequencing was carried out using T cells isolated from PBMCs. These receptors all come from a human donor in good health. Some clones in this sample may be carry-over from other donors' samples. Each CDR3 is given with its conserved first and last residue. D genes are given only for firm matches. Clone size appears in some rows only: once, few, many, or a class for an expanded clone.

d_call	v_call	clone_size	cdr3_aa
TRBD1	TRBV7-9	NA	CASSPTGGLAKNIQYF
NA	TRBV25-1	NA	CASSIGTVEAFF
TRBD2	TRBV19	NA	CASRPGLAGGKLQETQYF
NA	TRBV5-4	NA	CASSSAQTRRTDTQYF
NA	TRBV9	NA	CASSKVPGNTGELFF
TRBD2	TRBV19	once	CASMGTGTSIYEQYF
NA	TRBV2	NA	CASTGVGQPQHF
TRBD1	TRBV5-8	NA	CASSLDQGAVNEKLFF
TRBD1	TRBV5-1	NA	CASSPQGTGDTGELFF
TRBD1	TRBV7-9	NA	CASSQQGGRANVLTF
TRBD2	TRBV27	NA	CASSLLQWGTRYTGELFF
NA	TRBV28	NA	CASSLVSGSGSPLHF
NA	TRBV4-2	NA	CASSQEGGMNTEAFF
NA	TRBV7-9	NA	CASSPRTILTYEQYF
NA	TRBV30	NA	CAWSAGDAWGYTF
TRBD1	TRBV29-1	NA	CSAWGTGLHTEAFF
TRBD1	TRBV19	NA	CASVTGSGELFF
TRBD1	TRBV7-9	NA	CASSPTGEYGYTF
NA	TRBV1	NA	CTSRRGLAGFKNEQYF
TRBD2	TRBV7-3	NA	CASSSSGGLPSNEQFF
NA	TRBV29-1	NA	CSVVRGQGTEAFF
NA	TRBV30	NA	CAWSLGGYNQPQHF
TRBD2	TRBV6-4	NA	CASSDRIRRPGGSYEQYF
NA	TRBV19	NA	CASFTGTSYHF
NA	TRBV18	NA	CASSLGSGNYGYTF
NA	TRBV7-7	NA	CASSLEWGEPQHF
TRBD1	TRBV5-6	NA	CASRDRGASRGYTF
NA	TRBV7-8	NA	CASSLHPDTYSNQPQHF
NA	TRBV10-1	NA	CASSESKFWGAEAFF
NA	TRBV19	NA	CASSNSMPEGGYEQYF
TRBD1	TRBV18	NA	CASSRTGLREDEQFF
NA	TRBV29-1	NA	CSGRTGETAGNTIYF
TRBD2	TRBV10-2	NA	CASSDTASGQETQYF
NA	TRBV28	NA	CASSYRSGPVTEAFF
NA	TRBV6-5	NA	CASSSSGVGEQYF
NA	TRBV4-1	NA	CASSQDAAGSSYEQYF
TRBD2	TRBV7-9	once	CASSSMIAGRNYEQYF
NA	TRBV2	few	CASSRQNTEAFF
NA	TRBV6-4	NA	CATAKTGSSYNEQFF
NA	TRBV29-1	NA	CSAGGLKGGSWTEAFF
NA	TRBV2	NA	CASSRDNQPQHF
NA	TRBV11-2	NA	CASSRTPVGGRANYGYTF
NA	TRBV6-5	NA	CASSYSWSRLAYEQYF
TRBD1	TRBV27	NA	CASSKLRDRVEPQHF
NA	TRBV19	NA	CASGQGSTDTQYF
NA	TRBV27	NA	CASSFSNAAGELFF
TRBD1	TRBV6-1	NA	CASKPGQGNGYTF
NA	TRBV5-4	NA	CASSLVTGVDEQYF
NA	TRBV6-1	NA	CASRITGLGEQYF
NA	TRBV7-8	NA	CASSLALGVETQYF
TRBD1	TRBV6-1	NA	CASRRDSPTRAFF
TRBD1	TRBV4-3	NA	CASSQDSQGYEQYF
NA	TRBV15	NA	CATSRDRQGGEQFF
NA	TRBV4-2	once	CASSQELDFTLQERYSNQPQHF
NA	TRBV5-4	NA	CASSLGRGGNTIYF
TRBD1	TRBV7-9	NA	CASSLVQGNGYTF
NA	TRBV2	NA	CASSEFGADTDTQYF
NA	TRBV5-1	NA	CASSLTGDVVSF
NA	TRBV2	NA	CASRAVLAREQFF